The entry below describes one TCR beta chain. This receptor's antigen is unknown. Base quality data are lacking; no much larger clone is found one base away. This specimen belongs to a study of T cell repertoires in cytomegalovirus infection (dated by TCRdb to about 2019). Some background on the complete study: The peptide stimulations were aimed at well-studied HLA-B-restricted epitopes as well as recently identified HLA-C-restricted CMV epitopes, whose presentation resists viral immunomodulation. Because public TCR beta signatures pointed to carriage of CMV infection together with the matching HLA type, the HLA type of each donor mattered for the analysis.

The sample's treatment or condition label, decoded: in vitro stimulation with specific CMV peptide epitopes to enrich CMV-specific T cells. Sequences SGHDT (CDR1) and YYEEEE (CDR2) are obtained from the germline V gene. Spanning cysteine to phenylalanine, the CDR3 consists of 14 amino acids. Left in the record is the CDR3 DNA by itself, 42 bases read in frame from the first base. The trim is 2 bases for V and 0 bases for J, with a gap of 9 bases between the germline ends. The sequencer listed for this sample is Illumina HiSeq 1500. Clones were called with MiXCR by TCRdb after fastp trimmed the public reads at Q25, and only in-frame beta chains were retained. Rows are unified per CDR3 protein, each entry keeping the most common DNA and genes. A total of about 180,000 distinct CDR3 sequences appear in this sample, less than 25% of them only once. The ten largest account for around a quarter of the sample.

Broader findings and caveats from the paper: Cumulative frequency of public TCR beta family members discriminated carriers of CMV infection plus the relevant HLA type in this cohort and an independent roughly 320-donor cohort. The ex vivo response was dominated by HLA-C-restricted CMV-specific TCR beta clonotypes, which also provided the single most frequent clonotype in two of eight donors.

The sequence came from a human donor in good health (CMV status not recorded). Some clones in this sample may be carry-over from other donors' samples. The receptor chain draws on TRBV5-6 and TRBJ2-7; a weak D assignment points to TRBD2 (5 bases agree). The sample consisted of CD8+ T cells from cultured PBMCs, taken from culture after CMV antigen stimulation. CDR3 loop: CASSLYGNSYEQYF. The DNA sequence reads TGTGCCAGCAGCTTATACGGGAACTCCTACGAGCAGTACTTC.